This entry lists 29 T cell receptor beta chains sequenced from one sample in a study of blood T cell repertoires in COVID-19. The method was immunoSEQ multiplex PCR; TCRdb's version includes in-frame clones alone and lacks a portion of them. The sample carries a few hundred thousand clones, roughly 90% recorded once. The material sequenced was peripheral blood. The receptors here all came from an older man with acute or convalescent COVID-19.

This sequence joins TRBV3-1 (or the pseudogene TRBV3-2) and TRBJ1-1; 8 bases line up with TRBD1. The CDR3 sequence is 15 residues long. Germline V gene data show CDR1 as LGHDT and CDR2 as YNNKEL (reference sequence). J was trimmed by 3 bases and V by 1 base; bases with no gene match: 4. The CDR3 DNA reads as TGTGCCAGCAGCCAAGGGACAGGGCTCGACACTGAAGCTTTCTTT. Residues: CASSQGTGLDTEAFF.

The chain has TRBV11-2 and TRBJ1-2, with 7 nucleotides matching TRBD1. From germline, CDR1 is SGHAT and CDR2 FQNNGV. V lost 5 bases to trimming and J lost 3 bases; unmatched junction nucleotides: 3. CDR3 length: 13 residues. In nucleotides, the CDR3 is TGTGCCAGCAGCGCAACAGGGGACTATGGCTACACCTTC. Its translation is CASSATGDYGYTF.

This chain uses TRBV15 with TRBJ1-3; D gene ambiguous. Trimming cost V 0 bases and J 0 bases, with 9 bases left between them. This CDR3 comprises 16 residues. In germline, CDR1 is LNHNV, CDR2 YYDKDF (reference sequence). The CDR3 DNA reads as TGTGCCACCAGCAGAGATCGTCCGAGCTCTGGAAACACCATATATTTT. The encoded protein is CATSRDRPSSGNTIYF.

This sequence joins TRBV7-3 and TRBJ2-1; 10 positions match TRBD1. Germline V gives CDR1 SGHTA, CDR2 FQGTGA. The CDR3 spans 15 residues. Trimming cost V 3 bases and J 3 bases; bases outside gene matches: 2. The CDR3 reads CASSFDRGLYNEQFF. The DNA of the CDR3 is TGTGCCAGCAGCTTCGACAGGGGGCTCTACAATGAGCAGTTCTTC.

This chain uses TRBV30 with TRBJ1-5; D may be TRBD1 (5 bases). CDR1 and CDR2 from the germline V gene are GTSNPN and SVGIG (reference sequence). The CDR3 sequence is 15 residues long. The V end lost 0 bases, the J end lost 3 bases, and 12 bases lay between the germline ends. CDR3 loop: CAWSVRGIHNQPQHF. The CDR3 DNA follows: TGTGCCTGGAGTGTACGGGGGATTCACAATCAGCCCCAGCATTTT. Together with reference TRBV30 and TRBJ1-5, the CDR3 gives the full variable domain: SQTIHQWPATLVQPVGSPLSLECTVEGTSNPNLYWYRQAAGRGLQLLFYSVGIGQISSEVPQNLSASRPQDRQFILSSKKLLLSDSGFYLCAWSVRGIHNQPQHFGDGTRLSIL.

This clone was seen more than once but under ten times. The CDR3 loop reads CASVEGFRTEAFF. CDR3 DNA sequence: TGTGCCAGCGTAGAGGGATTCCGCACTGAAGCTTTCTTT. This sequence joins TRBV6-5 and TRBJ1-1; D uncertain. Germline loops: CDR1 MNHEY, CDR2 SVGAGI. The CDR3 extends over 13 amino acids. Trimming removed 8 bases from V and 4 bases from J, with 14 bases in between.

This clone was recorded only once. J is TRBJ2-2 and V is TRBV3-1 (or the pseudogene TRBV3-2), with 12 bases lining up with TRBD2. This CDR3 comprises 16 residues. J lost 1 base, V lost 4 bases, and 1 base had no gene match. The germline V gene has CDR1 LGHDT and CDR2 YNNKEL (reference sequence). The CDR3 reads CASSLGLAGNTGELFF. The CDR3 bases are TGTGCCAGCAGCCTGGGACTAGCGGGGAACACCGGGGAGCTGTTTTTT.

A single count supports this clone. The chain uses TRBV7-9 and TRBJ2-2; D is perhaps TRBD1 (5 bases). The CDR3 loop spans 16 amino acids. Trimming pared 5 bases from V and 4 bases from J, leaving 17 bases between. The V gene's germline CDR1 is SEHNR and CDR2 FQNEAQ (reference sequence). The chain's CDR3 is CASSPPGIPGTGELFF. The DNA of the CDR3 is TGTGCCAGCAGCCCCCCAGGGATCCCGGGCACCGGGGAGCTGTTTTTT.

CDR3 sequence: CASTLTGGNYGYTF. The CDR3 DNA is TGTGCCAGCACCCTTACCGGGGGTAACTATGGCTACACCTTC. This chain uses TRBV6-6 with TRBJ1-2, with D perhaps matching TRBD1 (5 bases). Germline assignment: CDR1 MNHNY and CDR2 SVGAGI (reference sequence). The CDR3 is made up of 14 amino acids. Trimming took off 7 bases at V and 1 base at J, with 13 bases between the two ends.

The rearrangement links TRBV19 to TRBJ1-1; 7 bases fit TRBD1. There are 14 residues in the CDR3. The J segment lost 3 bases and the V segment lost 6 bases, leaving 7 bases of the junction unmatched. Germline V gene sequence: CDR1 LNHDA, CDR2 SQIVND (reference sequence). CDR3 in DNA: TGTGCCAGTAGCCTCATACAGGGGTACACTGAAGCTTTCTTT. Translating gives CASSLIQGYTEAFF. Together with reference TRBV19 and TRBJ1-1, the CDR3 gives the full variable domain: DGGITQSPKYLFRKEGQNVTLSCEQNLNHDAMYWYRQDPGQGLRLIYYSQIVNDFQKGDIAEGYSVSREKKESFPLTVTSAQKNPTAFYLCASSLIQGYTEAFFGQGTRLTVV.

The chain is built from TRBV2 and TRBJ2-5; D is possibly TRBD2 (5 bases). The length of the CDR3 is 14 residues. The V gene lost 6 bases and the J gene lost 5 bases, with 16 bases spanning the gap. In germline, CDR1 is SNHLY, CDR2 FYNNEI. The CDR3 sequence: CASRDSGSGETQYF. The CDR3 region has the DNA TGTGCCAGCAGAGACTCGGGGTCCGGGGAGACCCAGTACTTC.

J is TRBJ1-1 and V is TRBV15; no reliable D call. Per germline, CDR1 LNHNV and CDR2 YYDKDF (reference sequence). Trimming removed 0 bases at V and 0 bases at J, with 5 bases between. The CDR3 loop spans 14 amino acids. The CDR3 DNA reads as TGTGCCACCAGCAGAGATCAGTTGAACACTGAAGCTTTCTTT. This codes for CATSRDQLNTEAFF.

The table lists this clone with a count of one. The V and J genes are TRBV2 and TRBJ2-1; 12 bases map to TRBD2. This CDR3 has 14 amino acids. Germline CDR1 SNHLY, CDR2 FYNNEI. J gave up 5 bases and V 5 bases, and 1 base lay outside the gene matches. CDR3: CASSWTSGNNEQFF. Written as DNA, the CDR3 is TGTGCCAGCAGTTGGACTAGCGGGAACAATGAGCAGTTCTTC.

The rearrangement uses TRBV7-8 and TRBJ2-7; D gene unclear. From germline, CDR1 is SGHVS and CDR2 FQNEAQ. V lost 6 bases, J lost 1 base, and 19 bases lay in between. This CDR3 comprises 16 residues. The CDR3 loop reads CASSQPGSPESYEQYF. DNA of the CDR3: TGTGCCAGCAGTCAGCCCGGGTCCCCTGAATCCTACGAGCAGTACTTC.

The V and J genes are TRBV5-8 and TRBJ1-5, with a weak D call TRBD1 (5 bases). CDR1 is SGHTS and CDR2 is YDEGEE in the germline V gene. The CDR3 length is 15 residues. Trimming left V 4 bases short and J 2 bases short, with 13 bases between. The CDR3 DNA reads as TGTGCCAGCAGCCCCGACCCGGGGGGCAATCAGCCCCAGCATTTT. It encodes CASSPDPGGNQPQHF.

For the CDR3, the DNA is TGTGCCATCAGTGACCCCCAGGGTCGGTCAGGACGCTACGAGCAGTACTTC. Its translation is CAISDPQGRSGRYEQYF. The chain employs TRBV10-3 and TRBJ2-7; D perhaps matches TRBD1 (5 bases). This CDR3 is 17 amino acids long. Germline V gene sequence: CDR1 ENHRY, CDR2 SYGVKD. V was shortened by 3 bases and J by 3 bases, with 21 bases between the two germline ends.

The chain uses TRBV6-5 and TRBJ1-3, with D tentatively TRBD1 (6 bases). Trimming removed 6 bases from V and 3 bases from J, with 15 bases in between. Germline V gene lookup returns CDR1 MNHEY and CDR2 SVGAGI. The CDR3 spans 15 residues. This chain's CDR3 is CASRPAGGDGNTIYF. DNA of the CDR3: TGTGCCAGCAGGCCCGCGGGGGGCGATGGAAACACCATATATTTT.

The CDR3 bases are TGTGCCAGCAGCGGTAGCACCAGTTTCAACACCGGGGAGCTGTTTTTT. Its translation: CASSGSTSFNTGELFF. This sequence joins TRBV3-1 (or the pseudogene TRBV3-2) and TRBJ2-2, with D unresolved. Per the germline V gene, CDR1 is LGHDT and CDR2 is YNNKEL (reference sequence). The length of the CDR3 is 16 residues. V was pared by 5 bases and J by 2 bases, with 15 bases between.

The chain employs TRBV13 and TRBJ2-3; 8 bases map to TRBD2. CDR1 PRHDT and CDR2 FYEKMQ come from the germline V gene (reference sequence). V gave up 5 bases and J gave up 3 bases; unmatched junction bases: 4. This CDR3 spans 14 amino acids. CDR3 in amino acids: CASSPRGGTDTQYF. The CDR3 region has the DNA TGTGCCAGCAGCCCCCGGGGGGGAACAGATACGCAGTATTTT.

The rearrangement links TRBV4-1 to TRBJ2-3; 7 nucleotides line up with TRBD2. CDR3 length: 19 residues. The germline gives CDR1 MGHRA, CDR2 YSYEKL. Trimming cost V 0 bases and J 1 base; bases outside gene matches: 13. The CDR3 sequence is CASSQDPFLSGIGTDTQYF. In DNA form, the CDR3 reads TGCGCCAGCAGCCAAGACCCGTTTCTCAGCGGGATAGGCACAGATACGCAGTATTTT.

The chain couples TRBV7-8 to TRBJ2-5; a possible D gene is TRBD2 (5 bases). The CDR3 length is 19 residues. V lost 1 base, J lost 5 bases, and 26 bases lay in between. The germline gives CDR1 SGHVS, CDR2 FQNEAQ. DNA of the CDR3: TGTGCCAGCAGCTTAGGAAGGAAGGGAGTGGAGCATTACGTGGAGACCCAGTACTTC. This translates into CASSLGRKGVEHYVETQYF.

The J gene is TRBJ2-1, the V gene TRBV5-4; the D gene is possibly TRBD2 (6 bases). CDR1 is SGHNT and CDR2 is YYREEE in the germline V gene (reference sequence). The CDR3 is made up of 12 amino acids. The CDR3 sequence: CVFGTPYNEQFF. The CDR3, as DNA: TGTGTCTTCGGGACTCCTTACAATGAGCAGTTCTTC.

V gene TRBV5-1 combines with J gene TRBJ2-1, with 11 positions matching TRBD2. The CDR3 spans 17 residues. Germline values: CDR1 SGHRS, CDR2 YFSETQ. V trimming: 1 base; J trimming: 2 bases; junction bases outside the gene matches: 5. The CDR3 here is CASSLTPGLAAYNEQFF. CDR3 DNA sequence: TGCGCCAGCAGCTTGACTCCGGGACTAGCGGCCTACAATGAGCAGTTCTTC. The full variable domain, completed using reference TRBV5-1 and TRBJ2-1, is KAGVTQTPRYLIKTRGQQVTLSCSPISGHRSVSWYQQTPGQGLQFLFEYFSETQRNKGNFPGRFSGRQFSNSRSEMNVSTLELGDSALYLCASSLTPGLAAYNEQFFGPGTRLTVL.

For the CDR3, the DNA is TGTGCCAGCAGCGTAGCTCCGGGGACAGTCCCCACCGGGGAGCTGTTTTTT. It specifies CASSVAPGTVPTGELFF. J is TRBJ2-2 and V is TRBV9; 7 bases match TRBD1. Germline V gives CDR1 SGDLS, CDR2 YYNGEE. This CDR3 comprises 17 residues. V trimming: 0 bases; J trimming: 4 bases; junction bases outside the gene matches: 9.

The chain links TRBV2 to TRBJ1-1, with a tentative D call TRBD1 (6 bases). CDR1 and CDR2 (germline): SNHLY, FYNNEI. The CDR3 has 15 amino acids. The V gene lost 5 bases and the J gene lost 0 bases, with 13 bases spanning the gap. The CDR3 coding sequence is TGTGCCAGCAGTTTACAGGGACGGATGAACACTGAAGCTTTCTTT. This translates into CASSLQGRMNTEAFF. The complete variable domain, with remaining parts taken from reference TRBV2 and TRBJ1-1, reads EPEVTQTPSHQVTQMGQEVILRCVPISNHLYFYWYRQILGQKVEFLVSFYNNEISEKSEIFDDQFSVERPDGSNFTLKIRSTKLEDSAMYFCASSLQGRMNTEAFFGQGTRLTVV.

The V call is TRBV14, the J call TRBJ2-2, with 8 nucleotides matching TRBD2. Trimming removed 4 bases from V and 5 bases from J; junction bases left unmatched: 6. This CDR3 is 15 amino acids long. CDR1 SGHDN and CDR2 FVKESK come from the germline V gene. The CDR3 DNA reads TGTGCCAGCAGCCGCTCGGGAGGGGTAACCGGGGAGCTGTTTTTT. As protein: CASSRSGGVTGELFF.

The chain is built from TRBV9 and TRBJ2-1, with a weak D call TRBD2 (7 bases). V was trimmed by 0 bases and J by 1 base, leaving 11 bases between them. Germline V gives CDR1 SGDLS, CDR2 YYNGEE. The CDR3 has 16 amino acids. DNA for the CDR3: TGTGCCAGCAGCGTAGAGGCGGGGGCATCCTACAATGAGCAGTTCTTC. As protein: CASSVEAGASYNEQFF.

For this clone: The sample has other DNA sequences that encode this CDR3 too. The chain joins TRBV6-5 to TRBJ1-6, with TRBD1 identical over 9 bases. Germline V gene sequence: CDR1 MNHEY, CDR2 SVGAGI. V lost 6 bases to trimming and J lost 6 bases; unmatched junction nucleotides: 3. This CDR3 spans 14 amino acids. The CDR3 region has the DNA TGTGCCAGCAGAGGGACAGGGACTAATTCACCCCTCCACTTT. The encoded protein is CASRGTGTNSPLHF.

This clone appeared a few times. The rearrangement uses TRBV19 and TRBJ2-3, with a possible D match to TRBD1 (6 bases). Trimming removed 4 bases from V and 3 bases from J, with 17 bases in between. The CDR3 consists of 16 residues. Per germline, CDR1 LNHDA and CDR2 SQIVND (reference sequence). The CDR3 spells CASSSTGLLITDTQYF. The CDR3 DNA sequence: TGTGCCAGTAGTAGTACAGGGTTATTAATAACAGATACGCAGTATTTT.